This T cell receptor (beta chain) was found in a study of T-cell memory formation after mild COVID-19. In germline, CDR1 is KGHSH, CDR2 LQKENI. V lost 5 bases to trimming and J lost 12 bases, with 19 bases between them. The CDR3 consists of 13 residues. With constant-segment primers, 5'RACE yielded cDNA libraries of TCR alpha and TCR beta that carried sample barcodes and UMIs. TCRdb independently ran MiXCR on the 5' RACE reads; one entry per CDR3 protein. This table holds some 150,000 distinct CDR3 sequences, under 25% found once. The chain employs TRBV18 and TRBJ1-2, with D perhaps matching TRBD1 (5 bases). This clonotype originated in an adult woman who had mild COVID-19 (a few samples of this study predate the infection). Cell type and time point are not known. Material: PBMCs or a T cell subset sorted from them (not recorded which). The CDR3 region is CASSSGTGLDNTF. CDR3 coding DNA: TGTGCCAGCTCATCCGGGACGGGACTTGATAACACCTTC.